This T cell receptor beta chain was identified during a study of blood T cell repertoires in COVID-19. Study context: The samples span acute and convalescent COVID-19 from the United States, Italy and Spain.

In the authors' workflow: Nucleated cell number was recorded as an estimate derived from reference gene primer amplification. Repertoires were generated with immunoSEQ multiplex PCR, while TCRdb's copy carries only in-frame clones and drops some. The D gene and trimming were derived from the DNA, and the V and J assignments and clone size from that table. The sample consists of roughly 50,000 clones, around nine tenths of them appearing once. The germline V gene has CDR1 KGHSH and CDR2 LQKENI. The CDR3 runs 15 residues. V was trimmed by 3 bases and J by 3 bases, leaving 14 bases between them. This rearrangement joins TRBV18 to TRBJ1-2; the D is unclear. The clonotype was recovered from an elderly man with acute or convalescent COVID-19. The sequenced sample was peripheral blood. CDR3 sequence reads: CASSPGPSIDYGYTF. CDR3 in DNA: TGTGCCAGCTCACCTGGGCCAAGTATTGACTATGGCTACACCTTC. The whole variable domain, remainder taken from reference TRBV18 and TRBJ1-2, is NAGVMQNPRHLVRRRGQEARLRCSPMKGHSHVYWYRQLPEEGLKFMVYLQKENIIDESGMPKERFSAEFPKEGPSILRIQQVVRGDSAAYFCASSPGPSIDYGYTFGSGTRLTVV.